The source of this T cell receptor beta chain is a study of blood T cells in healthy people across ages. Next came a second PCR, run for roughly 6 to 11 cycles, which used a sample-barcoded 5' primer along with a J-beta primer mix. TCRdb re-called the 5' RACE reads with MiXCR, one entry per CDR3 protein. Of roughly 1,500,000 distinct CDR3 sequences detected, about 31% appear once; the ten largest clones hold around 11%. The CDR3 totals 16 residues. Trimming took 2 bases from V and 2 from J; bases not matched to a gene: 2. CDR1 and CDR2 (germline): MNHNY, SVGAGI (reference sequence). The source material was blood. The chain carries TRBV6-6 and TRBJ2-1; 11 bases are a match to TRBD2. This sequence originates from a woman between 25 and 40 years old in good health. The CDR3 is CASSYPTSGAYNEQFF. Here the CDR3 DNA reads TGTGCCAGCAGTTACCCGACTAGCGGGGCCTACAATGAGCAGTTCTTC.